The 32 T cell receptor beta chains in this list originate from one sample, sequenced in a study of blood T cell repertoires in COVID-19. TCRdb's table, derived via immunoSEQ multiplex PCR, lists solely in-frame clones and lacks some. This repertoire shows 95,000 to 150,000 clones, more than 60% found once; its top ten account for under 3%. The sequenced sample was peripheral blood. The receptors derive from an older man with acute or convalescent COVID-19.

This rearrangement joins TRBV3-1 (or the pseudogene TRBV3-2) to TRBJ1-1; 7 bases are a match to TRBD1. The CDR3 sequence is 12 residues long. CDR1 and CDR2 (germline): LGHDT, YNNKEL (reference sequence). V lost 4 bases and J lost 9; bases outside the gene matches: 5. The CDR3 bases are TGTGCCAGCAGCCTTGACAGGGACAAAGCTTTCTTT. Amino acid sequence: CASSLDRDKAFF.

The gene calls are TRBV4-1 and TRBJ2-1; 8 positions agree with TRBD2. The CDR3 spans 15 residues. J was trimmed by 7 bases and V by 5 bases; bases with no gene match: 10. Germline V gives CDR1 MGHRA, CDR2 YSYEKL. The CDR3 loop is CASSNPGGPGNEQFF. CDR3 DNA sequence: TGCGCCAGCAGCAACCCGGGGGGGCCTGGTAATGAGCAGTTCTTC.

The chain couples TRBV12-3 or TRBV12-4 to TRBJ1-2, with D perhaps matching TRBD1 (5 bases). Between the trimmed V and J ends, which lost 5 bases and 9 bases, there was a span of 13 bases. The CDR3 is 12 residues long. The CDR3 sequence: CASSPMGRSYTF. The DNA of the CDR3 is TGTGCCAGCAGTCCCATGGGGCGGAGCTACACCTTC.

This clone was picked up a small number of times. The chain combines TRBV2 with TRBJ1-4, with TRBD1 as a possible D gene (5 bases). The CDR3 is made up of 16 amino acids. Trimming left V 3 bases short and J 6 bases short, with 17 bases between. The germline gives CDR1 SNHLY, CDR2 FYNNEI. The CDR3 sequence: CASSDSLRAADEKLFF. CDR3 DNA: TGTGCCAGCAGTGACTCTCTCAGGGCGGCCGATGAAAAACTGTTTTTT.

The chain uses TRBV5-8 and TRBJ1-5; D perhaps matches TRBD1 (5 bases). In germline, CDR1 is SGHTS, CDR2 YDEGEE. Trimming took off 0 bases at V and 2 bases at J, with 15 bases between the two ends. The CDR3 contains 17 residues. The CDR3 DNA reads TGTGCCAGCAGCTTGGGGAGGTGGAGGGGAGGCAATCAGCCCCAGCATTTT. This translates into CASSLGRWRGGNQPQHF.

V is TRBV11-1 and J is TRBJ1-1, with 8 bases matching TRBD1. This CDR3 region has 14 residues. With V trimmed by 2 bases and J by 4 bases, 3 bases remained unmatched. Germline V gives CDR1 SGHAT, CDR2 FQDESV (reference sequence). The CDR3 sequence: CASSLQGASTEAFF. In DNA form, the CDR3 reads TGTGCCAGCAGCTTACAGGGGGCAAGCACTGAAGCTTTCTTT. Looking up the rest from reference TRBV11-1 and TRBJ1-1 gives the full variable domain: EAEVAQSPRYKITEKSQAVAFWCDPISGHATLYWYRQILGQGPELLVQFQDESVVDDSQLPKDRFSAERLKGVDSTLKIQPAELGDSAMYLCASSLQGASTEAFFGQGTRLTVV.

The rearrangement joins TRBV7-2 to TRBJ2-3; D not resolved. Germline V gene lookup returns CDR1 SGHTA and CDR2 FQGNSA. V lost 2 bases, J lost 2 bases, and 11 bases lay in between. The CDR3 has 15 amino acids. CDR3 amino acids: CASSLFSGITDTQYF. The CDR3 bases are TGTGCCAGCAGCTTATTTTCGGGTATCACAGATACGCAGTATTTT.

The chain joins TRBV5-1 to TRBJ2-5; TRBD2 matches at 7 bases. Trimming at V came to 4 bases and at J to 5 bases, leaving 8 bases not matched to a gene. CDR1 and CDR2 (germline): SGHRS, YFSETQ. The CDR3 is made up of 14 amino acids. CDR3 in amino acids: CASSPGLFLETQYF. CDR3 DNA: TGCGCCAGCAGCCCGGGACTATTTTTGGAGACCCAGTACTTC.

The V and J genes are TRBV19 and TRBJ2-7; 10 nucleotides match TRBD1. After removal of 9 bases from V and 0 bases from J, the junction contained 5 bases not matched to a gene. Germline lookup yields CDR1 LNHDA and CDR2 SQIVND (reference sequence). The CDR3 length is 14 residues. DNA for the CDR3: TGTGCCAGCAACCGGGACAGGGGCTCCTACGAGCAGTACTTC. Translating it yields CASNRDRGSYEQYF. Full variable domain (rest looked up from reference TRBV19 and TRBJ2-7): DGGITQSPKYLFRKEGQNVTLSCEQNLNHDAMYWYRQDPGQGLRLIYYSQIVNDFQKGDIAEGYSVSREKKESFPLTVTSAQKNPTAFYLCASNRDRGSYEQYFGPGTRLTVT.

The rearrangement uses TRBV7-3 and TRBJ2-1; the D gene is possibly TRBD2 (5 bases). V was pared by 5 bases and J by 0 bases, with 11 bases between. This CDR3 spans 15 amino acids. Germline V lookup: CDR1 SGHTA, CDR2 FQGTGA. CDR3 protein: CASSRTPSSYNEQFF. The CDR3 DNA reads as TGTGCCAGCAGCAGGACTCCGAGCTCCTACAATGAGCAGTTCTTC.

CDR3 coding DNA: TGTGCCACCAGCACCACCAGATCACAACCCGGGACAGGGTACTACAATGAGCAGTTCTTC. Amino acids: CATSTTRSQPGTGYYNEQFF. V gene TRBV15 combines with J gene TRBJ2-1; 9 bases line up with TRBD1. Trimming at V came to 4 bases and at J to 3 bases, leaving 19 bases not matched to a gene. This CDR3 has 20 amino acids. Germline CDR1 and CDR2: LNHNV and YYDKDF (reference sequence). The variable domain in full, with the rest retrieved from reference TRBV15 and TRBJ2-1, is DAMVIQNPRYQVTQFGKPVTLSCSQTLNHNVMYWYQQKSSQAPKLLFHYYDKDFNNEADTPDNFQSRRPNTSFCFLDIRSPGLGDTAMYLCATSTTRSQPGTGYYNEQFFGPGTRLTVL.

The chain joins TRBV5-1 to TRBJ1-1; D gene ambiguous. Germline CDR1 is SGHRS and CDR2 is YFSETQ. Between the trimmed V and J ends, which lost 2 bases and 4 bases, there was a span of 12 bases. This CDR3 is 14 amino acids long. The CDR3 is CASSFEWASTEAFF. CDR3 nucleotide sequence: TGCGCCAGCAGCTTTGAGTGGGCGAGCACTGAAGCTTTCTTT.

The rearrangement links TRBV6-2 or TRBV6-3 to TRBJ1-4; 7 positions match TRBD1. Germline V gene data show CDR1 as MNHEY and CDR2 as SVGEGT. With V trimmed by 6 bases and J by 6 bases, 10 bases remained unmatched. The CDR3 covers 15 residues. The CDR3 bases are TGTGCCAGCAGCCCCACAGGGGTAATGGATGAAAAACTGTTTTTT. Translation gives CASSPTGVMDEKLFF.

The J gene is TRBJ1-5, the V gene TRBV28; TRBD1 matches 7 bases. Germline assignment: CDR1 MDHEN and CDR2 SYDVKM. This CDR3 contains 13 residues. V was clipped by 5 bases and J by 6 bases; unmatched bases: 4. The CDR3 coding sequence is TGTGCCAGCAGTAGACAGGGACGTCAGCCCCAGCATTTT. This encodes CASSRQGRQPQHF.

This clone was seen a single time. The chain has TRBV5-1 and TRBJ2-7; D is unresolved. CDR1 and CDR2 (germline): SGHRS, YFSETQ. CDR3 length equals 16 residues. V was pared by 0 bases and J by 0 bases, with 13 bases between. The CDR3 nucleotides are TGCGCCAGCAGCTTGGCCGTCGGCCAGGTCTCCTACGAGCAGTACTTC. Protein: CASSLAVGQVSYEQYF.

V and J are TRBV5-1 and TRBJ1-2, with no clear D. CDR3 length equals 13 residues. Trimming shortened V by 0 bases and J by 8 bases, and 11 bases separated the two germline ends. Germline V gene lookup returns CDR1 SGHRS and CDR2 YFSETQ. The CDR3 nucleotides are TGCGCCAGCAGCTTGGCTGGGCATGGGGGCTACACCTTC. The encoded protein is CASSLAGHGGYTF.

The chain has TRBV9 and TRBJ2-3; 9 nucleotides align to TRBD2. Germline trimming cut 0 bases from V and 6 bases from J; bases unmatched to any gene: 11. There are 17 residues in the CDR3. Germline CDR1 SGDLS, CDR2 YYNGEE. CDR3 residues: CASSVDPLAGHSDTQYF. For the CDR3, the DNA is TGTGCCAGCAGCGTAGATCCCCTAGCGGGGCACTCGGATACGCAGTATTTT.

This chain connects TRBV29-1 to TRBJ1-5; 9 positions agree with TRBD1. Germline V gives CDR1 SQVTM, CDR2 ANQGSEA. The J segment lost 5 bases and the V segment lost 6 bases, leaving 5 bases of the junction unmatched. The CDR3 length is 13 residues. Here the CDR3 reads CSVQTGGDQPQHF. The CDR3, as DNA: TGCAGCGTCCAAACAGGGGGCGATCAGCCCCAGCATTTT.

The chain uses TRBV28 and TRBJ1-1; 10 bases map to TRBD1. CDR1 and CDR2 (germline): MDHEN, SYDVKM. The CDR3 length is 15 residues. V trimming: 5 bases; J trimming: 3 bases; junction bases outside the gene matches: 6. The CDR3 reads CASSAPGTGDTEAFF. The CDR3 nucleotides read TGTGCCAGCAGTGCTCCCGGGACAGGGGACACTGAAGCTTTCTTT.

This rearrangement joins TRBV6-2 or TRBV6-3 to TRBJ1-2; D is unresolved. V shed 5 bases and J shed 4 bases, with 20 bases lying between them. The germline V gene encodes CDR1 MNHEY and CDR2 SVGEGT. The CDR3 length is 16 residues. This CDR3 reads CASSLALVGAGYGYTF. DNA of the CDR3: TGTGCCAGCAGTCTAGCCTTAGTGGGCGCGGGCTATGGCTACACCTTC.

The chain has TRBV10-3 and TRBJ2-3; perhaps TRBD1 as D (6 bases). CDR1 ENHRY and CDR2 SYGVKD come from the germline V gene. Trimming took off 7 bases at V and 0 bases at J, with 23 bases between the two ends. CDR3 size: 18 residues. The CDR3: CAINVGTITTASTDTQYF. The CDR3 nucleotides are TGTGCCATCAACGTAGGGACAATAACGACTGCTAGCACAGATACGCAGTATTTT.

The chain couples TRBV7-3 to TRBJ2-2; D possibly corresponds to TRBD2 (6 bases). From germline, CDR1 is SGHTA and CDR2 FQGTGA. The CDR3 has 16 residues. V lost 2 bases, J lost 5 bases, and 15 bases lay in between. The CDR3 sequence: CASSLFSGGRTGELFF. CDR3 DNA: TGTGCCAGCAGCTTATTCTCGGGTGGGAGGACCGGGGAGCTGTTTTTT. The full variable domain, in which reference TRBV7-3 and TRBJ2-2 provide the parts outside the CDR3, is GAGVSQTPSNKVTEKGKYVELRCDPISGHTALYWYRQSLGQGPEFLIYFQGTGAADDSGLPNDRFFAVRPEGSVSTLKIQRTERGDSAVYLCASSLFSGGRTGELFFGEGSRLTVL.

CDR3 loop: CATARQRDSPFF. Here the CDR3 DNA reads TGTGCCACCGCTCGACAGAGGGACAGCCCTTTCTTT. The rearrangement joins TRBV10-3 to TRBJ1-1, with 7 bases matching TRBD1. The ends lost 10 bases at V and 12 bases at J; junction bases unmatched: 14. The CDR3 length is 12 residues. The germline CDR1 and CDR2 sequences are ENHRY and SYGVKD.

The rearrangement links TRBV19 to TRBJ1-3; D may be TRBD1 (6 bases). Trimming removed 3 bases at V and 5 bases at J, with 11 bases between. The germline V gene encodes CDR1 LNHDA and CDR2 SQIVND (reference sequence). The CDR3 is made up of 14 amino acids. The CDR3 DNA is TGTGCCAGTAGTATCTCTCGGGACAGAAACACCATATATTTT. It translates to CASSISRDRNTIYF.

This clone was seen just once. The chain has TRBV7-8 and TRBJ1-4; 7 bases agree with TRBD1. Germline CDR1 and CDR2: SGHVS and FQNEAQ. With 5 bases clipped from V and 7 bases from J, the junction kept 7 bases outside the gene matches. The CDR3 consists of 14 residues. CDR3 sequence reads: CASSLQGWSEKLFF. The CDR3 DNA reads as TGTGCCAGCAGCCTACAGGGGTGGAGTGAAAAACTGTTTTTT.

CDR3 sequence (DNA): TGTGCCAGCAGTTACTCTGTGGGACAGGGCCACGAGCAGTACTTC. Translating gives CASSYSVGQGHEQYF. This rearrangement joins TRBV6-5 to TRBJ2-7; TRBD1 matches at 9 bases. V was clipped by 0 bases and J by 5 bases; unmatched bases: 5. The CDR3 has 15 amino acids. From germline, CDR1 is MNHEY and CDR2 SVGAGI.

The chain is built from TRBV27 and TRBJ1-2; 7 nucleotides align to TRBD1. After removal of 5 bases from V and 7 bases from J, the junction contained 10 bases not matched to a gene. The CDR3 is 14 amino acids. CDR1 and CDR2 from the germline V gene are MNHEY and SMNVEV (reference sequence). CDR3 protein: CASSPSSGQAGYTF. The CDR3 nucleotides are TGTGCCAGCAGTCCCTCATCAGGACAGGCTGGCTACACCTTC.

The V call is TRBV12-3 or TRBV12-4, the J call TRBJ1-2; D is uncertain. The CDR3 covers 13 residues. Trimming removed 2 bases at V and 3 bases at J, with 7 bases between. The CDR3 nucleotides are TGTGCCAGCAGTTTACGAGTGGACTATGGCTACACCTTC. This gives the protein CASSLRVDYGYTF.

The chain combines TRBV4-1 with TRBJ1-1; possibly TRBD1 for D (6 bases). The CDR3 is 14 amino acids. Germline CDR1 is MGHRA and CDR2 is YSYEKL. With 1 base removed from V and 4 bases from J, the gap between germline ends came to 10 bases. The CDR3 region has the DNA TGCGCCAGCAGCCAAGTGGGGGCCGGCACTGAAGCTTTCTTT. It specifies CASSQVGAGTEAFF.

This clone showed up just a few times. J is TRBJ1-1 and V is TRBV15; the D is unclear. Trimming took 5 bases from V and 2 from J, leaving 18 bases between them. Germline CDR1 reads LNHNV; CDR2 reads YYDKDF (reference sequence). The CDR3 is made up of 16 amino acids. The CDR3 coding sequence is TGTGCCACCAGCGGAAGCGGCGGGAAGGATAACACTGAAGCTTTCTTT. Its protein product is CATSGSGGKDNTEAFF.

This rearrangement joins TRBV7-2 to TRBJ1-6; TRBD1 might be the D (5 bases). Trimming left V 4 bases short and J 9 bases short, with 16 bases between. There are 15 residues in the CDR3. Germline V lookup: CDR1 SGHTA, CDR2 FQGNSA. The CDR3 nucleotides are TGTGCCAGCAGCTCTTCGGCCCTGGGGGGTTCACCCCTCCACTTT. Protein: CASSSSALGGSPLHF.

This CDR3 is CASSILDGNNQPQHF. The CDR3 nucleotides read TGTGCCAGTAGTATACTTGACGGGAACAATCAGCCCCAGCATTTT. The V call is TRBV19, the J call TRBJ1-5; unclear D gene. The CDR3 sequence is 15 residues long. CDR1 is LNHDA and CDR2 is SQIVND in the germline V gene (reference sequence). V was pared by 2 bases and J by 3 bases, with 11 bases between.